This is a list of T cell receptor beta chains from one sample in a study of regulatory T cells in long-lasting Graves disease. TCRdb ran MiXCR on the multiplex PCR reads and lists one entry per CDR3 protein. The table lists over 300,000 distinct CDR3 sequences, 15% to 19% of them singletons. Sequences were derived from peripheral blood mononuclear cells (PBMCs), sampled at new diagnosis, from a patient treated with antithyroid drugs. These receptor sequences come from a female donor with Graves disease. Both conserved end residues are part of each CDR3. A D gene is named only where the DNA matches it firmly. Clone size appears in some rows only: once, few, many, or a class for an expanded clone.

d_call	v_call	clone_size	j_call	cdr3_aa	cdr3_nt
.	TRBV6-1	many	TRBJ1-5	CASRSGSQPQHF	TGTGCCAGCAGATCAGGGTCCCAGCCCCAGCATTTT
TRBD1	TRBV28	many	TRBJ1-2	CASIGPRDRGAGYTF	TGTGCCAGCATTGGACCCCGGGACAGGGGTGCGGGCTACACCTTC
.	TRBV5-1	many	TRBJ1-1	CASSVGRTEAFF	TGCGCCAGCAGCGTCGGGCGGACTGAAGCTTTCTTT
.	TRBV7-9	many	TRBJ2-1	CASSLVGTGSYNEQFF	TGTGCCAGCAGCCTAGTAGGGACGGGATCCTACAATGAGCAGTTCTTC
.	TRBV6-5	many	TRBJ2-7	CASSYSIGRGKEQYF	TGTGCCAGCAGTTACTCGATCGGCAGGGGAAAAGAGCAGTACTTC
TRBD1	TRBV7-9	many	TRBJ1-1	CASRGEGASEAFF	TGTGCCAGCCGGGGGGAGGGGGCCTCTGAAGCTTTCTTT
.	TRBV28	many	TRBJ1-1	CASRATANTEAFF	TGTGCCAGCAGGGCAACAGCGAACACTGAAGCTTTCTTT
.	TRBV6-1	many	TRBJ1-1	CASSQRQETNTEAFF	TGTGCCAGCAGTCAGAGACAGGAGACTAACACTGAAGCTTTCTTT
TRBD1	TRBV6-1	few	TRBJ1-1	CAGGQGGGAFF	TGTGCCGGAGGACAGGGCGGCGGAGCTTTCTTT
.	TRBV15	many	TRBJ1-2	CATSRDPGRLNYGYTF	TGTGCCACCAGCAGAGATCCCGGACGCTTAAACTATGGCTACACCTTC
TRBD2	TRBV10-1	many	TRBJ2-1	CASSPGTSGAYNEQFF	TGCGCCAGCAGCCCTGGGACTAGCGGGGCCTACAATGAGCAGTTCTTC
.	TRBV12-3/TRBV12-4	.	TRBJ1-1	CAGSLGGSAEALF	TGTGCCGGCAGCCTAGGGGGATCCGCTGAAGCTCTCTTT
TRBD2	TRBV11-2	.	TRBJ2-7	CASSFDGRLTYEQYF	TGTGCCAGCAGCTTCGACGGGAGGCTGACTTACGAGCAGTACTTC
.	TRBV9	many	TRBJ2-1	CASNPTGSYNEQFF	TGTGCCAGCAACCCAACAGGGTCCTACAATGAGCAGTTCTTC
.	TRBV27	many	TRBJ2-1	CATMDLGDEQFF	TGTGCCACCATGGACTTGGGGGATGAGCAGTTCTTC
.	TRBV7-6	.	TRBJ1-1	CASSQTDRGTEAFF	TGTGCCAGCAGCCAAACTGACAGAGGGACTGAAGCTTTCTTT
.	TRBV20-1	.	TRBJ2-7	CSAHHSGTGREQYF	TGCAGTGCTCATCACTCCGGTACAGGGCGAGAGCAGTACTTC
TRBD2	TRBV7-9	many	TRBJ2-5	CASSARRGAPHQETQYF	TGTGCCAGCAGCGCACGGCGGGGGGCGCCCCACCAAGAGACCCAGTACTTC
TRBD2	TRBV28	many	TRBJ2-7	CASSPAGRGHEQYF	TGTGCCAGCAGTCCCGCAGGGAGGGGCCACGAGCAGTACTTC
.	TRBV19	.	TRBJ1-1	CASSTDRLRAFF	TGTGCCAGTAGTACGGACCGCTTGAGGGCTTTCTTT
.	TRBV6-1	few	TRBJ2-3	CASGAGRITDTQYF	TGTGCCAGCGGGGCGGGACGAATCACAGATACGCAGTATTTT
.	TRBV25-1	.	TRBJ1-2	CASSVFWGDGYTF	TGTGCCAGCAGTGTCTTCTGGGGAGACGGCTACACCTTC
.	TRBV12-3/TRBV12-4	many	TRBJ1-1	CASTFDYTEAFF	TGTGCCAGCACCTTCGACTACACAGAAGCTTTCTTT
.	TRBV4-2	.	TRBJ1-4	CASSRGRAEGLDEKLFF	TGTGCCAGCAGCCGAGGCAGGGCCGAGGGTCTGGATGAAAAACTGTTTTTT
TRBD2	TRBV30	many	TRBJ2-7	CAWSPSGRWVYEQYF	TGTGCCTGGAGTCCTAGCGGGAGATGGGTCTACGAGCAGTACTTC
.	TRBV12-3/TRBV12-4	many	TRBJ1-5	CASNLGEIQPQHF	TGTGCCAGCAATCTGGGGGAGATTCAGCCCCAGCATTTT
TRBD1	TRBV27	many	TRBJ1-1	CASTTRGTGQSMNTEAFF	TGTGCCAGCACCACCCGGGGGACGGGACAGAGTATGAACACTGAAGCTTTCTTT
.	TRBV11-2	many	TRBJ2-3	CASSLGPGRGPITDTQYF	TGTGCCAGCAGCTTAGGGCCCGGACGGGGCCCCATCACAGATACGCAGTATTTT
TRBD2	TRBV20-1	many	TRBJ2-1	CSAELAGGHSSYNEQFF	TGCAGTGCTGAACTAGCGGGAGGCCATTCCTCCTACAATGAGCAGTTCTTC
.	TRBV19	.	TRBJ1-1	CASSPDSLNTEAFF	TGTGCCAGTAGTCCGGACAGCCTGAACACTGAAGCTTTCTTT
TRBD1	TRBV5-1	.	TRBJ1-2	CASSLQGASNYGYTF	TGCGCCAGCAGCTTACAGGGGGCCAGTAACTATGGCTACACCTTC
.	TRBV20-1	many	TRBJ1-2	CSAPGTGGNYGYTF	TGCAGTGCGCCGGGAACAGGCGGCAACTATGGCTACACCTTC
TRBD2	TRBV6-2/TRBV6-3	few	TRBJ2-2	CASSYSPLAGLPGELFF	TGTGCCAGCAGTTACTCTCCCCTAGCGGGATTACCCGGGGAGCTGTTTTTT
TRBD1	TRBV7-9	many	TRBJ2-5	CASSLWQGARGETQYF	TGTGCCAGCAGCTTATGGCAGGGGGCGAGGGGAGAGACCCAGTACTTC
TRBD1	TRBV4-1	.	TRBJ1-2	CASSQDLGQAFDYGYTF	TGCGCCAGCAGCCAAGATCTAGGACAGGCATTTGACTATGGCTACACCTTC
TRBD2	TRBV24-1	.	TRBJ2-5	CATSDWTSGEETQYF	TGTGCCACCAGTGATTGGACTAGCGGGGAAGAGACCCAGTACTTC
.	TRBV29-1	.	TRBJ2-7	CSVRGEGEQYF	TGCAGCGTAAGGGGGGAAGGCGAGCAGTACTTC
.	TRBV18	.	TRBJ1-1	CASSPQVSLTNTEAFF	TGTGCCAGCTCACCACAGGTCTCTCTTACGAACACTGAAGCTTTCTTT
.	TRBV6-5	few	TRBJ2-6	CASSYLHGDLLSGANVLTF	TGTGCCAGCAGTTACTTACACGGAGACCTCTTGTCTGGGGCCAACGTCCTGACTTTC
.	TRBV6-6	few	TRBJ1-2	CASSYSDRSNGYTF	TGTGCCAGCAGTTACTCGGACAGAAGCAATGGCTACACCTTC
.	TRBV11-2	many	TRBJ2-7	CASSLATLGYYEQYF	TGTGCCAGCAGCTTAGCGACATTAGGGTACTACGAGCAGTACTTC
TRBD1	TRBV6-2/TRBV6-3	few	TRBJ2-1	CASSRGQGEFF	TGTGCCAGCAGCCGGGGACAGGGGGAGTTCTTC
TRBD2	TRBV13	many	TRBJ2-1	CASSFVGGGNEQFF	TGTGCCAGCAGCTTTGTCGGGGGGGGCAATGAGCAGTTCTTC
.	TRBV29-1	many	TRBJ1-1	CSVDALRGAAFF	TGCAGCGTTGACGCACTCAGGGGTGCGGCTTTCTTT
TRBD1	TRBV20-1	many	TRBJ2-3	CSIRRTGHTDTQYF	TGCAGTATACGCCGGACAGGCCACACAGATACGCAGTATTTT
.	TRBV5-1	many	TRBJ1-1	CASSLGRANTEAFF	TGCGCCAGCAGCTTGGGGCGGGCGAACACTGAAGCTTTCTTT
.	TRBV12-5	many	TRBJ2-5	CASGRDSGTQYF	TGTGCTAGTGGCAGGGACTCAGGAACCCAGTACTTC
TRBD2	TRBV29-1	many	TRBJ2-2	CSVPLGGLAGPSVTGELFF	TGCAGCGTCCCCCTCGGAGGACTAGCGGGGCCCTCGGTCACCGGGGAGCTGTTTTTT
TRBD1	TRBV6-5	many	TRBJ1-5	CASSYSGTGVQPQHF	TGTGCCAGCAGTTACTCAGGGACAGGGGTTCAGCCCCAGCATTTT
TRBD1	TRBV20-1	many	TRBJ2-7	CSAGGTGSDYEQYF	TGCAGTGCTGGGGGGACAGGGTCGGACTACGAGCAGTACTTC